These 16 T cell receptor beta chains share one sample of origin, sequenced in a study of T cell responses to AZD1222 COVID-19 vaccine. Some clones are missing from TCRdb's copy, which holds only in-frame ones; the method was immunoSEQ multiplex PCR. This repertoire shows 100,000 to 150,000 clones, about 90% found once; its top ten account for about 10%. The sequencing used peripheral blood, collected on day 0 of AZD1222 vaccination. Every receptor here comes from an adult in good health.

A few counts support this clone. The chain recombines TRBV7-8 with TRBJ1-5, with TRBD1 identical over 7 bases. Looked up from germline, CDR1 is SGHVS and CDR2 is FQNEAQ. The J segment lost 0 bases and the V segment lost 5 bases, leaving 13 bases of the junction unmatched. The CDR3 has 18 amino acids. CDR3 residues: CASSQGGRLGHSNQPQHF. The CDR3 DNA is TGTGCCAGCAGCCAGGGGGGGAGGCTAGGCCATAGCAATCAGCCCCAGCATTTT.

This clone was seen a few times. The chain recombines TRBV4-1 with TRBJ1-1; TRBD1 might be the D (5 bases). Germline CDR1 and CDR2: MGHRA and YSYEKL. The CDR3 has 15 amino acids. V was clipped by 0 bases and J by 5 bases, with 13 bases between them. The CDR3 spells CASSQDRPGRTEAFF. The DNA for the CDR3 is TGCGCCAGCAGCCAAGATCGTCCAGGGAGAACTGAAGCTTTCTTT.

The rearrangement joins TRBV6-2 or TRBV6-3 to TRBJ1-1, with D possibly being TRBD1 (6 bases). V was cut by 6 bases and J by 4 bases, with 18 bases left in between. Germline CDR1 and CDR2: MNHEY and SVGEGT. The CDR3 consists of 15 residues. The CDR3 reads CASSPQAGVATEAFF. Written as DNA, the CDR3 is TGTGCCAGCAGCCCTCAGGCAGGGGTCGCCACTGAAGCTTTCTTT.

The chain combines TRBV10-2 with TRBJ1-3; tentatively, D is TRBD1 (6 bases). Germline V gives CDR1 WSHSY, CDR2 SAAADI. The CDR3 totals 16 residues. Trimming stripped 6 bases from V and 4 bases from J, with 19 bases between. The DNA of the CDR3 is TGCGCCAGCAGCTTAAACAGGGTATTCTCCGGAAACACCATATATTTT. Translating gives CASSLNRVFSGNTIYF.

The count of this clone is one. The CDR3 is CASSQGATYEQYF. The DNA for the CDR3 is TGTGCCAGCAGCCAGGGGGCGACCTACGAGCAGTACTTC. This chain joins TRBV5-5 and TRBJ2-7; 8 nucleotides line up with TRBD1. In germline, CDR1 is SGHKS, CDR2 YYEKEE (reference sequence). V shed 4 bases and J 2 bases; nucleotides not matched to a gene: 2. CDR3 size: 13 residues.

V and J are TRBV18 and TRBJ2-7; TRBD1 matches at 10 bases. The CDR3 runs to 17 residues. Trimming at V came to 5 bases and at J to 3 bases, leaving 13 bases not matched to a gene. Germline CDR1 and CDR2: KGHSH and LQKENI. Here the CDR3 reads CASSLRPGTGDHYEQYF. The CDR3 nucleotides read TGTGCCAGCTCATTACGACCCGGGACAGGGGACCACTACGAGCAGTACTTC. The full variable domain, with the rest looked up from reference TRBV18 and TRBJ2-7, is NAGVMQNPRHLVRRRGQEARLRCSPMKGHSHVYWYRQLPEEGLKFMVYLQKENIIDESGMPKERFSAEFPKEGPSILRIQQVVRGDSAAYFCASSLRPGTGDHYEQYFGPGTRLTVT.

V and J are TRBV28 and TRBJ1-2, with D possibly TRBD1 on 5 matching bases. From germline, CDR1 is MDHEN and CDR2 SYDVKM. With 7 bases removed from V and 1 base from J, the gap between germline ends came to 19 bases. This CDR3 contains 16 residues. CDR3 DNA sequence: TGTGCCAGCACCACCCTGGGGGATAGGAGTAACTATGGCTACACCTTC. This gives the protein CASTTLGDRSNYGYTF.

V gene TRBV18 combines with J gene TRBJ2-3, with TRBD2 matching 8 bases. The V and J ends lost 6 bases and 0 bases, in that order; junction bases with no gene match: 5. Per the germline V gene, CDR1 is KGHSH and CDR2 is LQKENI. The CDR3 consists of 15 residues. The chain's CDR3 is CASSYPSGSTDTQYF. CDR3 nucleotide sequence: TGTGCCAGCTCCTACCCTAGCGGGAGCACAGATACGCAGTATTTT.

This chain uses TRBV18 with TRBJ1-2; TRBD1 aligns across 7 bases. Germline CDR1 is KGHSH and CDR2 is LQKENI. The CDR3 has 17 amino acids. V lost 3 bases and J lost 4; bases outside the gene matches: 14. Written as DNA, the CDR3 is TGTGCCAGCTCACCGCGGATCCGGGACAGCGAAATCTATGGCTACACCTTC. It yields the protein CASSPRIRDSEIYGYTF.

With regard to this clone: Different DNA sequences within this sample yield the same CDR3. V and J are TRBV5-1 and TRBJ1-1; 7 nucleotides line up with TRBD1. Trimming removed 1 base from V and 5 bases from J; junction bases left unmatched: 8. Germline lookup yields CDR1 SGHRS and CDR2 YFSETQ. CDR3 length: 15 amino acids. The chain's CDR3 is CASSLSRGLGTEAFF. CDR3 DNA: TGCGCCAGCAGCTTGTCGAGGGGGCTGGGAACTGAAGCTTTCTTT.

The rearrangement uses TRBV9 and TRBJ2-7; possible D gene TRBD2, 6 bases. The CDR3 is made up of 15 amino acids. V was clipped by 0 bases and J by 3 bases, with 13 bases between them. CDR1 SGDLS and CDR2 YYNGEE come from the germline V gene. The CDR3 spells CASSVDIGEDYEQYF. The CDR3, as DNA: TGTGCCAGCAGCGTAGATATAGGGGAGGACTACGAGCAGTACTTC.

CDR3 residues: CASRQRLASNTGELFF. The CDR3 DNA follows: TGTGCCAGCAGACAAAGACTAGCCTCGAACACCGGGGAGCTGTTTTTT. The chain has TRBV28 and TRBJ2-2; 7 bases map to TRBD2. CDR1 MDHEN and CDR2 SYDVKM come from the germline V gene. The CDR3 is made up of 16 amino acids. V shed 6 bases and J 0 bases; nucleotides not matched to a gene: 7. The full variable domain, rest sourced from reference TRBV28 and TRBJ2-2, is DVKVTQSSRYLVKRTGEKVFLECVQDMDHENMFWYRQDPGLGLRLIYFSYDVKMKEKGDIPEGYSVSREKKERFSLILESASTNQTSMYLCASRQRLASNTGELFFGEGSRLTVL.

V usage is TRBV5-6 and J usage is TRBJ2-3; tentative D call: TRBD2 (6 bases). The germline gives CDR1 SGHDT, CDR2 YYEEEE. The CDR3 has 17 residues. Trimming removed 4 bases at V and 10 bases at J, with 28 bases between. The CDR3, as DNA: TGTGCCAGCAGCCCCAAAGGCGGGGTGGCATTAACTCTGGCGCAGTATTTT. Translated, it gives CASSPKGGVALTLAQYF.

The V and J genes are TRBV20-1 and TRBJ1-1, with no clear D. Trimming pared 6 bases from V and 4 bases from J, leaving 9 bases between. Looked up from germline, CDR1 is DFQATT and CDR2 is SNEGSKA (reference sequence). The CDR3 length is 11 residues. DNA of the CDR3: TGCAGTGCGGGCGGTTTCACTGAAGCTTTCTTT. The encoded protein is CSAGGFTEAFF.

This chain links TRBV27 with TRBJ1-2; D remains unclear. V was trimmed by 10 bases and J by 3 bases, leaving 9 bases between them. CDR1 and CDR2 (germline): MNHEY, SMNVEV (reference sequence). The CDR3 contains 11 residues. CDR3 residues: CATYWDYGYTF. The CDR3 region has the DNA TGTGCCACCTATTGGGACTATGGCTACACCTTC.

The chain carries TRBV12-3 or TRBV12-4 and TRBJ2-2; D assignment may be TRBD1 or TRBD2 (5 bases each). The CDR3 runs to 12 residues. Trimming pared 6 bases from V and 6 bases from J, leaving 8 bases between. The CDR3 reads CASRGVPGELFF. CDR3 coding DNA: TGTGCCAGCAGGGGGGTTCCCGGGGAGCTGTTTTTT.